Following are 8 T cell receptor beta chains from one sample sequenced in a study of cytomegalovirus exposure and HLA in healthy donors. With 60 Vbeta and 13 Jbeta primers, the PCR was carried out. Repertoires were generated with immunoSEQ multiplex PCR, while TCRdb's copy carries only in-frame clones and drops some. The top ten clones hold approximately 1.3% of a sample with over 150,000 clones, about 72% of them seen once. The sample consisted of PBMCs. These receptors all come from a man in his 60s in good health and CMV-seronegative.

This chain links TRBV5-1 with TRBJ2-5; D possibly corresponds to TRBD2 (6 bases). The DNA matches TRBJ2-7 better at its end, which makes the J call doubtful. In germline, CDR1 is SGHRS, CDR2 YFSETQ. This CDR3 comprises 15 residues. CDR3 DNA sequence: TGCGCCAGCAGCTTTGGAGCGGGCCCATCCTACGAGCAGTACTTC. It yields the protein CASSFGAGPSYEQYF.

This clone was counted a few times. V and J are TRBV5-1 and TRBJ2-6, with a tentative D call TRBD1 (6 bases). Germline V lookup: CDR1 SGHRS, CDR2 YFSETQ. V was trimmed by 2 bases and J by 2 bases, leaving 11 bases between them. This CDR3 is built from 16 residues. DNA of the CDR3: TGCGCCAGCAGCTTACAGGGTACCCCTGGGGCCAACGTCCTGACTTTC. Its translation: CASSLQGTPGANVLTF. Full variable domain (missing parts from reference TRBV5-1 and TRBJ2-6): KAGVTQTPRYLIKTRGQQVTLSCSPISGHRSVSWYQQTPGQGLQFLFEYFSETQRNKGNFPGRFSGRQFSNSRSEMNVSTLELGDSALYLCASSLQGTPGANVLTFGAGSRLTVL.

Note on this clone: Different DNA sequences within this sample yield the same CDR3. The genes are TRBV28 and TRBJ2-5; weak D call: TRBD1 (6 bases). Between the trimmed V and J ends, which lost 4 bases and 5 bases, there was a span of 11 bases. Germline loops: CDR1 MDHEN, CDR2 SYDVKM. This CDR3 is 13 amino acids long. CDR3 residues: CASSSQGTETQYF. The CDR3, as DNA: TGTGCCAGCAGTTCCCAGGGGACGGAGACCCAGTACTTC.

This chain uses TRBV7-2 with TRBJ2-5; 11 bases match TRBD2. The DNA end is more similar to TRBJ2-7, so the J call may be wrong. This CDR3 region has 16 residues. The V gene's germline CDR1 is SGHTA and CDR2 FQGNSA. The CDR3 nucleotides are TGTGCCAGCAGCTTACGTTATAGCGGGGGGGCCTACGAGCAGTACTTC. It codes for CASSLRYSGGAYEQYF.

This chain joins TRBV6-6 and TRBJ1-1; TRBD1 is a possible D gene (5 bases). The CDR3 sequence is 13 residues long. Trimming took off 4 bases at V and 5 bases at J, with 11 bases between the two ends. Germline V gene lookup returns CDR1 MNHNY and CDR2 SVGAGI (reference sequence). CDR3 in amino acids: CASSLHQGTEAFF. CDR3 DNA sequence: TGTGCCAGCAGTTTACACCAGGGAACTGAAGCTTTCTTT.

V gene TRBV7-8 combines with J gene TRBJ1-5; tentatively, D is TRBD1 (6 bases). In germline, CDR1 is SGHVS, CDR2 FQNEAQ. With 3 bases removed from V and 7 bases from J, the gap between germline ends came to 19 bases. The CDR3 extends over 16 amino acids. Here the CDR3 DNA reads TGTGCCAGCAGCTTTCAGAACAACACAGGGAGACAGCCCCAGCATTTT. Encoded protein: CASSFQNNTGRQPQHF. Together with reference TRBV7-8 and TRBJ1-5, the CDR3 gives the full variable domain: GAGVSQSPRYKVAKRGQDVALRCDPISGHVSLFWYQQALGQGPEFLTYFQNEAQLDKSGLPSDRFFAERPEGSVSTLKIQRTQQEDSAVYLCASSFQNNTGRQPQHFGDGTRLSIL.

This CDR3 reads CASSLTPGLGYGYTF. Here the CDR3 DNA reads TGTGCCAGCAGCTTAACCCCGGGACTGGGGTATGGCTACACCTTC. The rearrangement joins TRBV7-8 to TRBJ1-2; D possibly corresponds to TRBD1 (5 bases). Per germline, CDR1 SGHVS and CDR2 FQNEAQ. V lost 2 bases to trimming and J lost 5 bases, with 15 bases between them. The CDR3 loop spans 15 amino acids.

The V call is TRBV18, the J call TRBJ2-5, with D possibly being TRBD1 (5 bases). CDR1 is KGHSH, CDR2 LQKENI, per germline. The ends were cut back, 1 base at V and 5 bases at J, with 14 bases in the middle. The CDR3 loop spans 15 amino acids. This CDR3 is CASSPRVQVGETQYF. The CDR3 nucleotides read TGTGCCAGCTCACCACGGGTACAGGTCGGGGAGACCCAGTACTTC.